The 22 T cell receptor beta chains reported below all come from one sample, sequenced in a study of blood T cells in healthy people across ages. Next came a second PCR, run for about 6 to 11 cycles, which used a sample-barcoded 5' primer along with a J-beta primer mix. TCRdb ran MiXCR on the 5' RACE reads and lists one entry per CDR3 protein. The sample includes over 1.5 million distinct CDR3 sequences, 49% seen only once; the top ten take roughly 2.1%. The sample was blood. The receptors come from a woman in her thirties or forties in good health.

This clonotype has just one count. This chain connects TRBV24-1 to TRBJ2-1; unclear D gene. V was pared by 7 bases and J by 13 bases, with 13 bases between. The CDR3 is made up of 11 amino acids. The V gene's germline CDR1 is KGHDR and CDR2 SFDVKD. The CDR3 bases are TGTGCCACCAGCAACCGGGCCCTACAGTTCTTC. Translation gives CATSNRALQFF.

The chain employs TRBV14 and TRBJ2-3; 7 bases are shared with TRBD1. Per germline, CDR1 SGHDN and CDR2 FVKESK. V gave up 4 bases and J gave up 4 bases; unmatched junction bases: 5. This CDR3 has 14 residues. The CDR3 DNA reads TGTGCCAGCAGCCGACAGGGTCACCCAGATACGCAGTATTTT. Protein product: CASSRQGHPDTQYF. The entire variable domain, with the rest obtained from reference TRBV14 and TRBJ2-3, is as follows: EAGVTQFPSHSVIEKGQTVTLRCDPISGHDNLYWYRRVMGKEIKFLLHFVKESKQDESGMPNNRFLAERTGGTYSTLKVQPAELEDSGVYFCASSRQGHPDTQYFGPGTRLTVL.

The J gene is TRBJ1-2, the V gene TRBV20-1; D gene uncertain. This CDR3 has 16 amino acids. The germline gives CDR1 DFQATT, CDR2 SNEGSKA (reference sequence). V was clipped by 6 bases and J by 0 bases, with 20 bases between them. CDR3 region: CSAVHGLKGSNYGYTF. The CDR3 DNA is TGCAGTGCCGTACATGGACTCAAGGGATCTAACTATGGCTACACCTTC.

The chain employs TRBV27 and TRBJ1-2; D not certain. There are 14 residues in the CDR3. The germline V and J ends were trimmed by 7 bases and 2 bases, with 14 bases remaining between them. CDR1 MNHEY and CDR2 SMNVEV come from the germline V gene (reference sequence). The CDR3 here is CASTSDGRNYGYTF. The CDR3 DNA reads as TGTGCCAGCACCTCTGATGGACGGAACTATGGCTACACCTTC.

This clonotype was picked up a small number of times. The V gene is TRBV28, the J gene TRBJ1-4; no reliable D call. In germline, CDR1 is MDHEN, CDR2 SYDVKM. Trimming shortened V by 2 bases and J by 5 bases, and 9 bases separated the two germline ends. The CDR3 consists of 14 residues. In DNA, the CDR3 is TGTGCCAGCAGTTTAGGCCAGGTCAATGAAAAACTGTTTTTT. Translating it yields CASSLGQVNEKLFF.

This clonotype was detected only a few times. This chain uses TRBV4-3 with TRBJ2-5; weak D call: TRBD1 (5 bases). CDR1 and CDR2 from the germline V gene are LGHNA and YSLEER. CDR3 length: 14 residues. Trimming shortened V by 3 bases and J by 0 bases, and 8 bases separated the two germline ends. Written as DNA, the CDR3 is TGCGCCAGCAGCCAGGGGCTGAACCAAGAGACCCAGTACTTC. Residues: CASSQGLNQETQYF.

V usage is TRBV24-1 and J usage is TRBJ1-1; D ambiguous. The germline V gene encodes CDR1 KGHDR and CDR2 SFDVKD. V shed 2 bases and J shed 3 bases, with 6 bases lying between them. There are 13 residues in the CDR3. The CDR3 DNA reads as TGTGCCACCAGTGATTACAGTGACACTGAAGCTTTCTTT. Translation gives CATSDYSDTEAFF.

This clonotype occurred a few times. This chain joins TRBV28 and TRBJ2-5; D tentatively fits TRBD1 or TRBD2 (5 bases each). The CDR3 is 14 amino acids. In germline, CDR1 is MDHEN, CDR2 SYDVKM. With 3 bases removed from V and 9 bases from J, the gap between germline ends came to 17 bases. As DNA, the CDR3 is TGTGCCAGCAGTTTCCTTGGGGACCTAAATTCCCAGTACTTC. Translating gives CASSFLGDLNSQYF.

This clonotype was detected a few times. The J gene is TRBJ2-4, the V gene TRBV20-1; tentative D call: TRBD2 (5 bases). V shed 0 bases and J shed 0 bases, with 15 bases lying between them. This CDR3 spans 17 amino acids. Looked up from germline, CDR1 is DFQATT and CDR2 is SNEGSKA (reference sequence). The CDR3, as DNA: TGCAGTGCTAGAGATAAGTTTGGGAGACTAGCCAAAAACATTCAGTACTTC. Translation: CSARDKFGRLAKNIQYF.

This clonotype was detected only once. The J gene is TRBJ2-7, the V gene TRBV12-5; weak D call: TRBD1 (5 bases). Between the trimmed V and J ends, which lost 5 bases and 4 bases, there was a span of 18 bases. Germline loops: CDR1 LGHNT, CDR2 FRNRAP. The CDR3 has 15 residues. CDR3 loop: CASGPHIDSPYEQYF. DNA for the CDR3: TGTGCTAGTGGTCCGCATATCGACAGTCCTTACGAGCAGTACTTC.

The rearrangement uses TRBV29-1 and TRBJ2-7; 7 bases line up with TRBD2. The germline gives CDR1 SQVTM, CDR2 ANQGSEA. The CDR3 consists of 15 residues. With 1 base clipped from V and 7 bases from J, the junction kept 13 bases outside the gene matches. Here the CDR3 DNA reads TGCAGCGTTGAAGCTCAGGACAAGGGGAGGGAAGAGCAGTACTTC. Amino acid sequence: CSVEAQDKGREEQYF.

The genes are TRBV28 and TRBJ1-2; TRBD1 aligns across 9 bases. There are 15 residues in the CDR3. CDR1 is MDHEN, CDR2 SYDVKM, per germline. Trimming cost V 6 bases and J 6 bases; bases outside gene matches: 11. The CDR3 nucleotides are TGTGCCAGCAGGGGGGGACAGGGAGGTTGGCATGGCTACACCTTC. Residues: CASRGGQGGWHGYTF.

The chain couples TRBV28 to TRBJ1-5; D remains unclear. V dropped 3 bases and J dropped 14 bases, with 11 bases sitting between them. Germline CDR1 is MDHEN and CDR2 is SYDVKM. There are 11 residues in the CDR3. The CDR3 sequence: CASSLSQTKHF. CDR3 nucleotides: TGTGCCAGCAGTTTGAGTCAGACAAAGCATTTT.

This chain uses TRBV7-2 with TRBJ1-5, with D hard to call. In germline, CDR1 is SGHTA, CDR2 FQGNSA. The length of the CDR3 is 13 residues. V gave up 3 bases and J gave up 6 bases, with 9 bases separating them. The CDR3 protein is CASSFDVGQPQHF. The CDR3 nucleotides are TGTGCCAGCAGCTTCGACGTGGGTCAGCCCCAGCATTTT.

V is TRBV7-2 and J is TRBJ2-7; 10 bases fit TRBD1. Germline-derived CDR1 and CDR2 are SGHTA and FQGNSA. The V and J ends lost 2 bases and 7 bases, in that order; junction bases with no gene match: 8. This CDR3 comprises 15 residues. DNA for the CDR3: TGTGCCAGCAGCTTAAGGGACAGGGGCCTCGGGGAGCAGTACTTC. Translation gives CASSLRDRGLGEQYF.

This chain uses TRBV4-2 with TRBJ2-3, with 8 bases matching TRBD2. Germline V CDR1 and CDR2: LGHNA, YNFKEQ. This CDR3 has 17 amino acids. The junction had 10 bases not matched to a gene; V was cut back by 0 bases and J by 5 bases. DNA for the CDR3: TGTGCCAGCAGCCAAGAGGCGGTAGCGGGGTCAATAGATACGCAGTATTTT. This encodes CASSQEAVAGSIDTQYF.

This chain links TRBV20-1 with TRBJ2-1; 7 bases are a match to TRBD2. Germline assignment: CDR1 DFQATT and CDR2 SNEGSKA (reference sequence). There are 16 residues in the CDR3. V trimming: 5 bases; J trimming: 0 bases; junction bases outside the gene matches: 10. CDR3: CSAPRLAVSSYNEQFF. CDR3 in DNA: TGCAGTGCTCCACGACTAGCCGTGAGCTCCTACAATGAGCAGTTCTTC.

The CDR3 region has the DNA TGTGCCAGCAGTTTCAGTGGAGAGATCTATGGCTACACCTTC. Protein product: CASSFSGEIYGYTF. This chain links TRBV12-3 or TRBV12-4 with TRBJ1-2, with D hard to call. This CDR3 is 14 amino acids long. The V gene lost 3 bases and the J gene lost 4 bases, with 12 bases spanning the gap.

The chain is built from TRBV7-2 and TRBJ1-6; no clear D. The V and J ends lost 2 bases and 8 bases respectively, with 22 bases between them. The CDR3 is 18 residues long. Germline V CDR1 and CDR2: SGHTA, FQGNSA. CDR3 coding DNA: TGTGCCAGCAGCTTACCGGACCCCAACTCGGGTCTTGATTCACCCCTCCACTTT. Translation: CASSLPDPNSGLDSPLHF.

The count of this clonotype is one. The chain links TRBV7-9 to TRBJ2-7; D ambiguous. The germline V and J ends were trimmed by 5 bases and 5 bases, with 13 bases remaining between them. Germline CDR1 is SEHNR and CDR2 is FQNEAQ (reference sequence). The CDR3 contains 13 residues. The CDR3 reads CASSLRAHDEQYF. In DNA, the CDR3 is TGTGCCAGCAGCCTCAGAGCCCACGACGAGCAGTACTTC.

This CDR3 is CATSDTGQGGNQPQHF. Here the CDR3 DNA reads TGTGCCACCAGTGATACCGGACAGGGTGGGAATCAGCCCCAGCATTTT. This chain connects TRBV24-1 to TRBJ1-5; 8 nucleotides agree with TRBD1. The CDR3 consists of 16 residues. Germline V gene sequence: CDR1 KGHDR, CDR2 SFDVKD. The trim removed 3 bases at V and 4 bases at J, leaving 7 bases unmatched.

There are a few counts of this clonotype. This chain connects TRBV27 to TRBJ1-2; the D gene is possibly TRBD1 (6 bases). Trimming pared 7 bases from V and 0 bases from J, leaving 12 bases between. Germline loops: CDR1 MNHEY, CDR2 SMNVEV (reference sequence). This CDR3 has 14 amino acids. The CDR3 here is CASTDTGTNYGYTF. In DNA, the CDR3 is TGTGCCAGCACCGACACAGGGACTAACTATGGCTACACCTTC.